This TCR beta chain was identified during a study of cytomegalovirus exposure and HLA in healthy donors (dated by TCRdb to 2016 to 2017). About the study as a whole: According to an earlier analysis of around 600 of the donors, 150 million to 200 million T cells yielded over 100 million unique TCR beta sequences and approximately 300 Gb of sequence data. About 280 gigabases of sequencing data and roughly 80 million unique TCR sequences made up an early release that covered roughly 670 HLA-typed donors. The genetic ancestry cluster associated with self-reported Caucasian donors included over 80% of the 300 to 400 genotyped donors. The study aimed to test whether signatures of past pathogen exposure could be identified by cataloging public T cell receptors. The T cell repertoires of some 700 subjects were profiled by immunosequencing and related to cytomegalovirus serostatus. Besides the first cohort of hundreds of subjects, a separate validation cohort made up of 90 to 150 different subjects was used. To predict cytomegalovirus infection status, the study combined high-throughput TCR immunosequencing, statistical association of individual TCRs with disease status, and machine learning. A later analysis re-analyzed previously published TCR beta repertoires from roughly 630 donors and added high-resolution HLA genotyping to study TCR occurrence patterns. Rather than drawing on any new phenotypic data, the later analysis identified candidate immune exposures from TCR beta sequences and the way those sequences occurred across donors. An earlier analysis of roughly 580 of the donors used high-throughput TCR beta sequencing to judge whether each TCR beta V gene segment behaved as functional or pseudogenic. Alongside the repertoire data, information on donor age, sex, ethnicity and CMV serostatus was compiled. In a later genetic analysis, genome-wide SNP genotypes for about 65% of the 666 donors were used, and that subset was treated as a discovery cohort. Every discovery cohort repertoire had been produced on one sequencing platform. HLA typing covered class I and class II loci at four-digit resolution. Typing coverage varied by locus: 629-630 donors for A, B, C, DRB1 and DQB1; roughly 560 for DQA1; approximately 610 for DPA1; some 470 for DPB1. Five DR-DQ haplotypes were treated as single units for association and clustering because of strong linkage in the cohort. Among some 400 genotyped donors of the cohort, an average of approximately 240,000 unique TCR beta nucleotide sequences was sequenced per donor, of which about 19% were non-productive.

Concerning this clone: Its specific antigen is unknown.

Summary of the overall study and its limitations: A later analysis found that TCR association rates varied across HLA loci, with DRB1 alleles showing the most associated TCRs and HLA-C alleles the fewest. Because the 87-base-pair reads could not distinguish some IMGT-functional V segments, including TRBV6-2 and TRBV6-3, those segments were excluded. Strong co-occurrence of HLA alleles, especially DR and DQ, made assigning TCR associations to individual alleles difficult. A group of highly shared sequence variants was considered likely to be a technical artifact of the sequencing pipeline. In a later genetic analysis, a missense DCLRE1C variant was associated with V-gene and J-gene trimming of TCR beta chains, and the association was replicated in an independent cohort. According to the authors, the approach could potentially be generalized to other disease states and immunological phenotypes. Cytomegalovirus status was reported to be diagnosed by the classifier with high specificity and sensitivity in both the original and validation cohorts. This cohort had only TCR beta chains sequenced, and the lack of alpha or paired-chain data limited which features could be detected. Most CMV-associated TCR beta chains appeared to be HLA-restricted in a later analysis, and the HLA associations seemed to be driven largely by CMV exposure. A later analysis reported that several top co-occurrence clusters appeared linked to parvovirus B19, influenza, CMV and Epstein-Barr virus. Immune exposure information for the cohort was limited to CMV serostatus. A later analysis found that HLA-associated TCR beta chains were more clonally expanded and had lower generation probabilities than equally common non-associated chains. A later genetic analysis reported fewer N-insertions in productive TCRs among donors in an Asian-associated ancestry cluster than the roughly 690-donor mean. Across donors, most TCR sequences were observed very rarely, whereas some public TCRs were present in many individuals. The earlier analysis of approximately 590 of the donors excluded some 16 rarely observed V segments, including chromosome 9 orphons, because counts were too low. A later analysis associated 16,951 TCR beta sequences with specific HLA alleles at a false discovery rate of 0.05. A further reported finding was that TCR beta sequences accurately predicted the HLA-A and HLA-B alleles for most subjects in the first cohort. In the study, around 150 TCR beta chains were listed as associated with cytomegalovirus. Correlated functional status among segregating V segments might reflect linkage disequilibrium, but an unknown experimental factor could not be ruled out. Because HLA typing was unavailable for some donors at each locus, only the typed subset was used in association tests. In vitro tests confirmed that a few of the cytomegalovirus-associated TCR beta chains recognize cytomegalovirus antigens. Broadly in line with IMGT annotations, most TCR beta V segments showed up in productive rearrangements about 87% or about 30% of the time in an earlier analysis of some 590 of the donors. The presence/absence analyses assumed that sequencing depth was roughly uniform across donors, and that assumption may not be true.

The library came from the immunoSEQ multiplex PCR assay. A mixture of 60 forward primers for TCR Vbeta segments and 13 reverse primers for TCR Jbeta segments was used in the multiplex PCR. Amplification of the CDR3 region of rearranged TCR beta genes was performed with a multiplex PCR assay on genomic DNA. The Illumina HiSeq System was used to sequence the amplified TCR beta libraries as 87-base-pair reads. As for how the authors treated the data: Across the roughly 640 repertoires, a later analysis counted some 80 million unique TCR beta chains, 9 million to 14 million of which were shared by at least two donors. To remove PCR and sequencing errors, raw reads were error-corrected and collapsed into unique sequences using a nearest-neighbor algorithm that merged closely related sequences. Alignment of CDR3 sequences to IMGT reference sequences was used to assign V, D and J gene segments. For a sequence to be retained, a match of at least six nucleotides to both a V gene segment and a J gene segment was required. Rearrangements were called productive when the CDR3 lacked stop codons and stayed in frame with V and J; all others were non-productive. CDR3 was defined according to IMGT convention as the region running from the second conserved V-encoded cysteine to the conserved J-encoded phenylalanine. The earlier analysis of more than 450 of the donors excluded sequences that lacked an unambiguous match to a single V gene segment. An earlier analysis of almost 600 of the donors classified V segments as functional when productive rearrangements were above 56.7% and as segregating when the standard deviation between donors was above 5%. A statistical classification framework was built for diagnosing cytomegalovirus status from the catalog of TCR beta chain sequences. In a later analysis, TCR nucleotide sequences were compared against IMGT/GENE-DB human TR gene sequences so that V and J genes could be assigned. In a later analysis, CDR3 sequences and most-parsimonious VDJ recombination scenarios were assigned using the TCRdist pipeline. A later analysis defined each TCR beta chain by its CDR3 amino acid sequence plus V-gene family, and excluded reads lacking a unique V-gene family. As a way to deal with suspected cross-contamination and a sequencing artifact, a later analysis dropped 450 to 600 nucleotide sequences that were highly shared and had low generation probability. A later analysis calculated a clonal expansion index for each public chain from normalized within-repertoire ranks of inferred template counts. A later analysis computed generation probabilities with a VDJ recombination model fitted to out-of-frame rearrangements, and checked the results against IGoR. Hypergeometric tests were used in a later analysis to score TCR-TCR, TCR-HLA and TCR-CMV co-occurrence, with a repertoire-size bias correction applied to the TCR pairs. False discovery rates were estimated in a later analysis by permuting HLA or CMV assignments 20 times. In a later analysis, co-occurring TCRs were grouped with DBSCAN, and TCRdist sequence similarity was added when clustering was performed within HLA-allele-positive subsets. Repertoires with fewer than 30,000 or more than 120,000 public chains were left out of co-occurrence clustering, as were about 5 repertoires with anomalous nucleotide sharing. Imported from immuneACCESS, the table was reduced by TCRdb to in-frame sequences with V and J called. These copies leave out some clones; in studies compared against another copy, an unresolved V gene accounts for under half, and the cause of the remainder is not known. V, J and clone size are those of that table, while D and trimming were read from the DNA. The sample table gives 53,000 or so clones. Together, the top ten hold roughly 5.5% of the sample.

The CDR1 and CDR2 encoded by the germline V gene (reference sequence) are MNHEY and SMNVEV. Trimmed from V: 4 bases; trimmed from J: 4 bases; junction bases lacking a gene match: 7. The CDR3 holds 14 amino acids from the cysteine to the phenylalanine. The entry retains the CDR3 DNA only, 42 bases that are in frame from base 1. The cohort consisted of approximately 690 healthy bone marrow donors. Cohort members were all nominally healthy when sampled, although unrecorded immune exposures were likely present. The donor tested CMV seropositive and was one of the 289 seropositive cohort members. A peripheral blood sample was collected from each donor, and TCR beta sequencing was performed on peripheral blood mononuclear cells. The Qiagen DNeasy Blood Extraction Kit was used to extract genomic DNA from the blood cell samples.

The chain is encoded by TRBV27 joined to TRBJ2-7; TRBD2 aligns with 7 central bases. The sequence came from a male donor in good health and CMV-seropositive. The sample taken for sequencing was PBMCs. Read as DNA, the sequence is TGTGCCAGCAGTTCGGGGGGAAGAGCTTACGAGCAGTACTTC. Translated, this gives CASSSGGRAYEQYF.